One T cell receptor beta chain is described in this entry. Its target is not known. These data belong to a study of identifying expanded T cells in peripheral blood. Regarding the study as a whole: Roughly two-week clone count variance significantly increased as total template count grew.

The CDR3 consists of 11 residues. The germline V and J ends were trimmed by 6 bases and 2 bases, with 7 bases remaining between them. The germline CDR1 and CDR2 sequences are DFQATT and SNEGSKA (reference sequence). No infections or other immune events were documented during collection. Measured with immunoSEQ multiplex PCR; TCRdb has only the in-frame clones, and not every one. The table shows 75,000 to 100,000 clones, with 89% occurring only once. The sequenced material came from blood. The chain employs TRBV20-1 and TRBJ1-2; TRBD1 is a possible D gene (6 bases). This clonotype was obtained from a person aged 18 to 75 in good health. CDR3 nucleotides: TGCAGTGCAACAGGGAACTATGGCTACACCTTC. Protein product: CSATGNYGYTF.